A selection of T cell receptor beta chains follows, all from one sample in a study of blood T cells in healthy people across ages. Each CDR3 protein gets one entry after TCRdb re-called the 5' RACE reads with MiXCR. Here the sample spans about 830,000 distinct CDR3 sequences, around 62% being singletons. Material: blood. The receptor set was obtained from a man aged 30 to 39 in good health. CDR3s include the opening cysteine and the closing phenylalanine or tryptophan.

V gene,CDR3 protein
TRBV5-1,CASSLADKLTHNEQFF
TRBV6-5,CASSSMTGGDYGYTF
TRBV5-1,CASSKRQNQETQYF
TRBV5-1,CASSLSRGSTNEKLFF
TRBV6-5,CASSYSPGQAGLEQYF
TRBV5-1,CASTQWSRKNTEAFF
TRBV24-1,CATSDRTSGLRFSLNNEQFF
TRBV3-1,CASSQDTAGQETQYF
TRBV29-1,CSVELAGGIYEQYF
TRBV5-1,CASGPFERTAYNEQFF
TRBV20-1,CSARASDYPTQYF
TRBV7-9,CASRQLNTEAFF
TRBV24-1,CATSDFSPWGIYGYTF
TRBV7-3,CASSNPDNREGYTF
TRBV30,CAWSATGVVKNIQYF